This T cell receptor beta chain was documented in a study of identical twins (dated by TCRdb to between 2015 and 2016). Regarding the complete study: To test whether fetal clonotypes persist, the study used deep sequencing on TCR alpha and beta repertoires from monozygotic twins, unrelated adults of various ages, and cord blood. To rule out contamination, the twin experiments were replicated at different times with different library preparation protocols. Beyond this particular receptor, the publication reports: Invariant T cells such as MAIT and iNKT could partly confound zero-insertion analyses, although diverse VJ usage argued against such confounding for most clonotypes. Because the same donors could not be followed over many years, the conclusions depended on cross-sectional statistical analysis. In monozygotic twins, recombination models systematically underestimated out-of-frame TCR alpha sharing, but the models matched the sharing seen between unrelated individuals. A weaker excess of twin sharing was found in beta out-of-frame sequences because the signal-to-noise ratio was lowered by fewer shared sequences. Compared with coincidental sharing between unrelated individuals, out-of-frame TCR alpha sequences shared between twins had an excess of sequences with low generation probability. Fewer insertions were carried by abundant cord blood beta clonotypes; a weaker similar trend was observed in young adult naive repertoires, while no such trend was observed in memory repertoires.

The sample holds a few counts of this clonotype. The specificity of this receptor is unknown. Base-call qualities are not available, and no considerably larger clone is one nucleotide away. Only healthy Caucasian donors were included. The researchers also sequenced three unrelated adults who were not twins: a male aged 18 to 30, a male aged 50 to 60, and a female aged 50 to 60. Miltenyi CD45RO+ enrichment and human naive T-cell isolation kits were used to isolate memory (CD45RO+) and naive T cells from PBMC. The method was 5' RACE. TCRdb names Illumina HiSeq 2000 as the instrument used. Template switching introduced a universal primer binding site; the final cDNA contained a unique molecular identifier, enabling accurate counting of TCR cDNA molecules. Specific primers in the conserved constant-segment region were used to synthesize first-strand cDNA for the TCR alpha and beta chains. To control for contamination, every cDNA library was double barcoded, receiving both a SMART-Mk sample barcode and Illumina barcodes. TruSeq adapter sequences and Illumina sample barcodes were added in two successive PCR steps. Sequencing of the TCR alpha and beta cDNA libraries was done on the Illumina HiSeq platform using custom primers. Regarding the original processing steps: MiGEC processed the raw reads to extract unique molecular identifiers, while MiXCR was used to determine the CDR3 positions. For each individual, recombination models were inferred using an EM algorithm with the repgenHMM and IGoR tools. The analysis of shared clonotypes was done with the tcR package in R, with sharing normalized by the product of cloneset sizes. To study raw recombination without the effects of thymic and clonal selection, out-of-frame nonproductive sequences were analyzed. The public reads were quality trimmed at Q25 with fastp and then assembled into clones with MiXCR by TCRdb, keeping productive beta chains. Records with the same CDR3 protein are collapsed into one entry carrying the most frequent genes and DNA. For this entry, the V and J calls and clone size follow TCRdb and not the study's own pipeline. In this sample the table shows 350,000 or so distinct CDR3 sequences, 7% to 9.5% of which occur a single time. 8% to 9.5% of the sample is in the top ten clones.

The sequenced material came from naive T cells sorted from blood. The cell subset or site label on this specimen signifies: cells isolated with a human naive T-cell isolation kit. The clonotype originates from a woman in her fifties or sixties in good health.

The CDR3 region reads CASSVGQGNEAFF. The nucleotides are TGTGCCAGCAGCGTAGGACAGGGGAATGAAGCTTTCTTT. The rearranged segments are TRBV9 and TRBJ1-1, with TRBD1 identical over 8 junction bases. Reading from cysteine to phenylalanine, the CDR3 counts 13 amino acids. The DNA shown is the 39-base CDR3, in frame from base 1. V has 0 bases trimmed and J has 7 bases trimmed; junction bases matching no gene number 2. The germline V gene specifies SGDLS as CDR1 and YYNGEE as CDR2.